This T cell receptor beta chain was observed in a study of blood T cell repertoires in COVID-19. Assay used: immunoSEQ multiplex PCR; TCRdb lists only in-frame clones, some missing. The data show about 300,000 clones, around 88% seen once. This CDR3 is built from 16 residues. V lost 1 base to trimming and J lost 0 bases, with 9 bases between them. Germline V gives CDR1 SGHTA, CDR2 FQGNSA. The chain uses TRBV7-2 and TRBJ2-2, with a possible D match to TRBD1 (6 bases). The receptor was isolated from a woman aged 25 to 39 who had recovered from COVID-19. The sequenced material came from peripheral blood. In DNA, the CDR3 is TGTGCCAGCAGCTTAGGAGGGACATCGAACACCGGGGAGCTGTTTTTT. Translation: CASSLGGTSNTGELFF.